The sequence of this TCR beta chain was determined in a study of patients and donors after allogeneic stem cell transplantation. One entry per CDR3 protein, called by TCRdb with MiXCR from the RT-PCR reads. The sample includes some 960,000 distinct CDR3 sequences, roughly 17% of them seen just once. Trimming took off 7 bases at V and 11 bases at J, with 20 bases between the two ends. The CDR3 is 13 residues long. Germline V gives CDR1 LGHNT, CDR2 FRNRAP. The clonotype comes from a human donor who was either an allogeneic HSCT recipient or a stem cell or donor lymphocyte infusion donor (not recorded which). It is not recorded whose cells these are; they may come from a transplant donor. The chain couples TRBV12-5 to TRBJ1-1; D is possibly TRBD1 (6 bases). Sequencing was carried out using blood, either unsorted or a sorted T cell fraction (not recorded which). DNA for the CDR3: TGTGCTAGTGCCCGACTTCCAGGGGTTGACGCTTTCTTT. Protein: CASARLPGVDAFF.